This T cell receptor (beta chain) was sequenced in a study of blood T cell repertoires in COVID-19. Overall study context: The samples span acute and convalescent COVID-19 from the United States, Italy and Spain.

The assay was immunoSEQ multiplex PCR, and TCRdb's table has in-frame clones only and misses some. The sample lists 95,000 to 130,000 clones, roughly four fifths occurring once. Germline V gene sequence: CDR1 SGHRS, CDR2 YFSETQ. The CDR3 has 15 amino acids. V was trimmed by 4 bases and J by 0 bases, leaving 12 bases between them. The chain employs TRBV5-1 and TRBJ2-3; D call uncertain. The TCR comes from a man between 65 and 80 years old with active or convalescent COVID-19. Sequenced input: peripheral blood. The CDR3 sequence is CASSVQTTSTDTQYF. The DNA for the CDR3 is TGCGCCAGCAGCGTCCAGACGACTAGCACAGATACGCAGTATTTT.